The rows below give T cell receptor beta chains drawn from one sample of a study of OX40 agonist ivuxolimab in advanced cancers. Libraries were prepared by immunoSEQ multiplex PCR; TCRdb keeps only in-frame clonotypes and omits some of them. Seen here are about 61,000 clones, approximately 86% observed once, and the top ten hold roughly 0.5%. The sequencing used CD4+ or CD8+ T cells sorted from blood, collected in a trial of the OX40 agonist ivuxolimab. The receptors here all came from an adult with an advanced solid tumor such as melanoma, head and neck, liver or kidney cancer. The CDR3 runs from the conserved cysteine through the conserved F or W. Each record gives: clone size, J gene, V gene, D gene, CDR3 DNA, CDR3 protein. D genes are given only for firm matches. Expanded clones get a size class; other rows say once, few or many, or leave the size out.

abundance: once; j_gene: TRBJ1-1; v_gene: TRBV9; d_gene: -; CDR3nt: TGTGCCAGCAGCGTAGGCTTGGGGGAGGGGAACACTGAAGCTTTCTTT; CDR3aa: CASSVGLGEGNTEAFF
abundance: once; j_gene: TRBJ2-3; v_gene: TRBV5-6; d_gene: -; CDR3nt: TGTGCCAGCAGCCCCGATAGGGTGGGGGCAGATACGCAGTATTTT; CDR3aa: CASSPDRVGADTQYF
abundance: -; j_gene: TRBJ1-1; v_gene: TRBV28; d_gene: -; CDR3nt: TGTGCCAGCAGTCCCCCGACACTGAACACTGAAGCTTTCTTT; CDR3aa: CASSPPTLNTEAFF
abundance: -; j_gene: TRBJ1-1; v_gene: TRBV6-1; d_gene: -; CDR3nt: TGTGCCAGCAAAAGGGAGGCGAACACTGAAGCTTTCTTT; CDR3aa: CASKREANTEAFF
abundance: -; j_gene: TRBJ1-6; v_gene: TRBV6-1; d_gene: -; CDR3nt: TGTGCCAGCAGCCTAGAGGGAGGCTATAATTCACCCCTCCACTTT; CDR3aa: CASSLEGGYNSPLHF
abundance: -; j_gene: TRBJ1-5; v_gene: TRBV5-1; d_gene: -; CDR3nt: TGCGCCAGCAGCTTGTTCTGGGATCAGCCCCAGCATTTT; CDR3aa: CASSLFWDQPQHF
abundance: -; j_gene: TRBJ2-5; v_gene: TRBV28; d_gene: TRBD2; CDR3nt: TGTGCCAGCAGTTTCCTGGGACTAGCGGCTCAAGAGACCCAGTACTTC; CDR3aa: CASSFLGLAAQETQYF
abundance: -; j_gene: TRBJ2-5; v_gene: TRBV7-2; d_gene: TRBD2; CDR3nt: TGTGCCAGCAGCTCGAACGACGGACTTGGCGGGGGGGAAGAGACCCAGTACTTC; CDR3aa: CASSSNDGLGGGEETQYF
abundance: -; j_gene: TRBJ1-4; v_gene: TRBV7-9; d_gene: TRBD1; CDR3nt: TGTGCCAGCAGCCTAGGGACAGGGAACTATGAAAAACTGTTTTTT; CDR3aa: CASSLGTGNYEKLFF
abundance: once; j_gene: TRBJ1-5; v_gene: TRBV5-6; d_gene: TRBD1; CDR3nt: TGTGCCAGCAGCTTGTACGGGACAGGGAGTAATCAGCCCCAGCATTTT; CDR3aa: CASSLYGTGSNQPQHF
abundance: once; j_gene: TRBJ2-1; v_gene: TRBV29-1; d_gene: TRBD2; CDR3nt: TGCAGCGTAGCCGGACTAGCGGGAGACAGGCGGTCCTACAATGAGCAGTTCTTC; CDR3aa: CSVAGLAGDRRSYNEQFF
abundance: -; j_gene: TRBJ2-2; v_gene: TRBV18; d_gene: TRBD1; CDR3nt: TGTGCCAGCTCCGACAGGGGAGACACCGGGGAGCTGTTTTTT; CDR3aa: CASSDRGDTGELFF
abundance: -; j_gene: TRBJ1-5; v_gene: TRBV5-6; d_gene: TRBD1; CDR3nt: TGTGCCAGCAGCCGAGACAGGGACAATCAGCCCCAGCATTTT; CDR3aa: CASSRDRDNQPQHF
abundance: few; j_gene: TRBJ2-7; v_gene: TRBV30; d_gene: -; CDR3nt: TGTGCCTGGAGTAGGGACCAGTACGAGCAGTACTTC; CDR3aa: CAWSRDQYEQYF
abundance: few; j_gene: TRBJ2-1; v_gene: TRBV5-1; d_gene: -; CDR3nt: TGCGCCAGCAGCTTGGTTCTGTACAATGAGCAGTTCTTC; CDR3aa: CASSLVLYNEQFF
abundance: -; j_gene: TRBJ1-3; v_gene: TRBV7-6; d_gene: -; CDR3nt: TGTGCCAGCAGCCCGTCGGGGCCAAGTCTCGGAAACACCATATATTTT; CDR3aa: CASSPSGPSLGNTIYF
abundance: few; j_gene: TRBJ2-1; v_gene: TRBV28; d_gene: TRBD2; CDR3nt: TGTGCCAGTAACCTCGGGGGAGGGTATGAGCAGTTCTTC; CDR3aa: CASNLGGGYEQFF
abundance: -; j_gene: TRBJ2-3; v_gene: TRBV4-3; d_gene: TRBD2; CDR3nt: TGCGCCAGCAGCCAAGACCCTCCCGGAGCGGGAGGGGTGGAGGGCACAGATACGCAGTATTTT; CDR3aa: CASSQDPPGAGGVEGTDTQYF
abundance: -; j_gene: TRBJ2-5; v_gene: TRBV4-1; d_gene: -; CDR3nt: TGCGCCAGCAGCCGAACTATGGGGAGACAAGAGACCCAGTACTTC; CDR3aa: CASSRTMGRQETQYF
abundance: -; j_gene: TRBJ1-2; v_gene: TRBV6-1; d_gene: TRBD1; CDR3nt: TGTGCCAGCAGTGAAGGACAGGGTTTTATCTATGGCTACACCTTC; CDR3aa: CASSEGQGFIYGYTF
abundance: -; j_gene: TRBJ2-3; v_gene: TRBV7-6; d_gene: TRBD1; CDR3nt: TGTGCCAGCAGCGCACCAACCCTGACAGGGAGAGGGACAGATACGCAGTATTTT; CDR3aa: CASSAPTLTGRGTDTQYF
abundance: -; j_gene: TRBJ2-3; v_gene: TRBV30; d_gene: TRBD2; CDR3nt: TGTGCCTGGAGCCCAGGGACTAGCTGGCCAGATACGCAGTATTTT; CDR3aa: CAWSPGTSWPDTQYF
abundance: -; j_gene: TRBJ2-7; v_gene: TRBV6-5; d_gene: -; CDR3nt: TGTGCCAGCAGTTTCAGGCACAGGGCGCCCTACGAGCAGTACTTC; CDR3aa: CASSFRHRAPYEQYF
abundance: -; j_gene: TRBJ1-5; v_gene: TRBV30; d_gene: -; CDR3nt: TGTGCCTGGAGCGGCATACAACGAGGCTACCAGGGTAATCAGCCCCAGCATTTT; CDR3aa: CAWSGIQRGYQGNQPQHF
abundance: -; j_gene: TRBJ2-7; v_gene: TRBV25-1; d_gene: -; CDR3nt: TGTGCCAGCAGTGAGGGAACACCCGGGGGCGTCCTCGGGCAGTACTTC; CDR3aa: CASSEGTPGGVLGQYF
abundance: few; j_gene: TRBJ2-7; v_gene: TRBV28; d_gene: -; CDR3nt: TGTGCCAGCAGTTTAGCCTACGAGCAGTACTTC; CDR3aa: CASSLAYEQYF
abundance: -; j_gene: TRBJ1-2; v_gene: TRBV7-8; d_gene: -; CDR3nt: TGTGCCAGCAGCTTTGCAGGCGATGGCTACACCTTC; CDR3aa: CASSFAGDGYTF
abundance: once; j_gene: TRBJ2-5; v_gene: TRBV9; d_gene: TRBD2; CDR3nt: TGTGCCAGCAGCGTAGGACTAGCTGCCGGGGAGACCCAGTACTTC; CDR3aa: CASSVGLAAGETQYF
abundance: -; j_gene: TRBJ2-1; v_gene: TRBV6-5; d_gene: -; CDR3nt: TGTGCCAGCAGTTACTCGCCAGTGAACAATGAGCAGTTCTTC; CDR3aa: CASSYSPVNNEQFF
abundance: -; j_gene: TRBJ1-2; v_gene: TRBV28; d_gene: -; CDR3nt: TGTGCCAGCAGTTTGGCAGGTTCCTATGGCTACACCTTC; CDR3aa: CASSLAGSYGYTF
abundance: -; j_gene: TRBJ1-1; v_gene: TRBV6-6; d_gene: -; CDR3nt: TGTGCCAGCAGTTTGACTCTAAGGGACACTGAAGCTTTCTTT; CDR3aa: CASSLTLRDTEAFF
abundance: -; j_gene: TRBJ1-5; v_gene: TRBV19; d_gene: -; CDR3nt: TGTGCCAGTAGTCCCCGGACAGTTAGCAATCAGCCCCAGCATTTT; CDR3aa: CASSPRTVSNQPQHF
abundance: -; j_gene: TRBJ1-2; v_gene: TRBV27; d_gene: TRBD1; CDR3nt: TGTGCCAGCAGTTTCTACGGACAGGGTGGATATGGCTACACCTTC; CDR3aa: CASSFYGQGGYGYTF
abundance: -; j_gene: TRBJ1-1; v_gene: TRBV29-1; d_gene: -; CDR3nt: TGCAGCGTTGGAAGGTTAGGGGGAGGTACTGAAGCTTTCTTT; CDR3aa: CSVGRLGGGTEAFF
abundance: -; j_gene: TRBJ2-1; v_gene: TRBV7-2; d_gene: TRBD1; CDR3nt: TGTGCCAGCAGCCCGGACAGGGGAAGGAAGGATGAGCAGTTCTTC; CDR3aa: CASSPDRGRKDEQFF
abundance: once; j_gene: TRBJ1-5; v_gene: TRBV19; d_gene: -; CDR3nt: TGTGCCAGTAAATACAGGGAGGGCAATCAGCCCCAGCATTTT; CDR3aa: CASKYREGNQPQHF
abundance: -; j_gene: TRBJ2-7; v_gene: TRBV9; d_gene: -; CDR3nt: TGTGCCAGCAGTGCTCCGGGCCTGGGCTACGAGCAGTACTTC; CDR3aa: CASSAPGLGYEQYF
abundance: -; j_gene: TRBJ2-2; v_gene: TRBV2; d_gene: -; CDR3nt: TGTGCCGGTAGACAGGACCAGAACACCGGGGAGCTGTTTTTT; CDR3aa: CAGRQDQNTGELFF
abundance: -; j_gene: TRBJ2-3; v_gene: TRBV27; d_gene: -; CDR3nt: TGTGCCAGCGGGGGAGGAAGGGTAGATACGCAGTATTTT; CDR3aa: CASGGGRVDTQYF
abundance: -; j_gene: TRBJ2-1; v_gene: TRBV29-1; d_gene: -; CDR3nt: TGCAGCGTTGAGAGTGGCAATGAGCAGTTCTTC; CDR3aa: CSVESGNEQFF
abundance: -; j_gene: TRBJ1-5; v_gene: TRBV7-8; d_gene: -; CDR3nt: TGTGCCAGCAGCCCCTGGGGCGATCAGCCCCAGCATTTT; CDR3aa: CASSPWGDQPQHF
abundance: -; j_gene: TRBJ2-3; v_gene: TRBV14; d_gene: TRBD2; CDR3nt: TGTGCCAGCAGCCCACTAGCGGAATACACAGATACGCAGTATTTT; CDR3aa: CASSPLAEYTDTQYF
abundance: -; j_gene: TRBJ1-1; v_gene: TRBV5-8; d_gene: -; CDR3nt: TGTGCCAGCAGCCGGGGTTACACTGAAGCTTTCTTT; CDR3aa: CASSRGYTEAFF
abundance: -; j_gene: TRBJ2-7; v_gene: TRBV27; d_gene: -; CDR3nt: TGTGCCACCCGGGGAAGAGCCTACGAGCAGTACTTC; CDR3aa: CATRGRAYEQYF
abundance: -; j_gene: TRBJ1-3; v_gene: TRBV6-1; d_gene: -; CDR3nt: TGTGCCAGCAGTGACGACGGGACTGGAAACACCATATATTTT; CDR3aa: CASSDDGTGNTIYF
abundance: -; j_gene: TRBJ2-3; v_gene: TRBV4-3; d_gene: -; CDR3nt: TGCGCCAGCAGCCAAGCGGACGGCACGCAGTATTTT; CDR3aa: CASSQADGTQYF
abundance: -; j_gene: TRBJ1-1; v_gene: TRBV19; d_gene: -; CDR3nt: TGTGCCAGTATTTCGACCGGCCGAGGGAACACTGAAGCTTTCTTT; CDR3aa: CASISTGRGNTEAFF
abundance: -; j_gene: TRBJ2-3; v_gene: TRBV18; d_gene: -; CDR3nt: TGTGCCAGCTCACCACCAAACACAGATACGCAGTATTTT; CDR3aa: CASSPPNTDTQYF
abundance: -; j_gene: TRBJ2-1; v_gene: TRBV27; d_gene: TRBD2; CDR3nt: TGTGCCAGCAGTTTCGGGCGGGGGGCCGATTACAATGAGCAGTTCTTC; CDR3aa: CASSFGRGADYNEQFF